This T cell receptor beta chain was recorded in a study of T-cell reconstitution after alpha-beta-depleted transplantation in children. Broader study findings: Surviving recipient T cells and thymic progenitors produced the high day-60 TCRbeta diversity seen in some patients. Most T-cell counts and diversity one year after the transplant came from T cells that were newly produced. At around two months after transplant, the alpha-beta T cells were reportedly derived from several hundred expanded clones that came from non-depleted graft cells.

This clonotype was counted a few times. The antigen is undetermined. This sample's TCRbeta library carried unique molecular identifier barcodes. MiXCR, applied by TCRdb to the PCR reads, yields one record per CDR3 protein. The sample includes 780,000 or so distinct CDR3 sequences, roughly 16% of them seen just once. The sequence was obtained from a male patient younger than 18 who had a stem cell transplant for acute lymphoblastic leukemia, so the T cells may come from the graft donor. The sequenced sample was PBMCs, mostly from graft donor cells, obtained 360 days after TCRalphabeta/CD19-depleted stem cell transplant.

This chain's CDR3 is CASSLARSAYEQYF. CDR3 DNA: TGTGCCAGCAGCTTAGCCCGATCTGCCTACGAGCAGTACTTC. The rearrangement joins TRBV7-2 to TRBJ2-7, with D uncertain. Trimming took off 0 bases at V and 2 bases at J, with 8 bases between the two ends. The CDR3 extends over 14 amino acids. Germline loops: CDR1 SGHTA, CDR2 FQGNSA.